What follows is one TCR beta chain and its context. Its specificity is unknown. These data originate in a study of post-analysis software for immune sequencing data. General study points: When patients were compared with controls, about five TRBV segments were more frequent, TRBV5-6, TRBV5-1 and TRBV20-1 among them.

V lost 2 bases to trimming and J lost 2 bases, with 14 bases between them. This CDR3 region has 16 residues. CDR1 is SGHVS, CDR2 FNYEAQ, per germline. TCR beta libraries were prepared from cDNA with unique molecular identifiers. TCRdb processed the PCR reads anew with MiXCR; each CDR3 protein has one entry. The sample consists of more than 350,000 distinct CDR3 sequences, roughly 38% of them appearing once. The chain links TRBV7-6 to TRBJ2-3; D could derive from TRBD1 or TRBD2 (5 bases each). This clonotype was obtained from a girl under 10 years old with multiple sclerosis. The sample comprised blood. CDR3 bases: TGTGCCAGCAGCTTACGAGGGGCCCTCTACACAGATACGCAGTATTTT. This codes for CASSLRGALYTDTQYF.